This T cell receptor (beta chain) was captured by sequencing in a study of identifying expanded T cells in peripheral blood. CDR1 is SGHTA, CDR2 FQGNSA, per germline. The V end was cut by 10 bases, the J end by 2 bases, with 13 bases between. CDR3 length equals 13 residues. Whole-study findings and limits: Across healthy donors, higher total template counts meant significantly greater approximately two-week count variance. Differentially abundant clones: around 1.2 between replicates, around 17 at about two weeks, less than 20 at four.

As to this clone: Its specificity is unknown.

Using immunoSEQ multiplex PCR, the repertoire was profiled, and TCRdb retains in-frame clones only, with some absent. The sample contains under 130,000 clones, about 89% of which appear only once. This rearrangement joins TRBV7-2 to TRBJ2-3, with D maybe TRBD2 (5 bases). The receptor was isolated from a person between 18 and 75 years old in good health. The sequencing sample was made of blood. CDR3 DNA sequence: TGTGCCACCCGGGGTGTTCCCACAGATACGCAGTATTTT. Its translation is CATRGVPTDTQYF.